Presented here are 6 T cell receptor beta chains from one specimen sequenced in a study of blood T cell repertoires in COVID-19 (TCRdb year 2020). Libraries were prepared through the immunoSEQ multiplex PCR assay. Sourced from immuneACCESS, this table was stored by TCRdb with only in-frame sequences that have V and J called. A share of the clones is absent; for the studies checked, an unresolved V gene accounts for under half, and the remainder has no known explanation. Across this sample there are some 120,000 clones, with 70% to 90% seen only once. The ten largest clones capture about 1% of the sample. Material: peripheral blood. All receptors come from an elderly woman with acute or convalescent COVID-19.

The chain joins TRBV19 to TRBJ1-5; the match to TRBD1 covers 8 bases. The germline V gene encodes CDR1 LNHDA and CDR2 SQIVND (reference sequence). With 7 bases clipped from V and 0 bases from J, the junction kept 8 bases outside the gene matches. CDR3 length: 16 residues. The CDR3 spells CASKGTGGRSNQPQHF. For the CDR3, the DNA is TGTGCCAGTAAGGGGACAGGAGGACGTAGCAATCAGCCCCAGCATTTT. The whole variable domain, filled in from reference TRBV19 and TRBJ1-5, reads DGGITQSPKYLFRKEGQNVTLSCEQNLNHDAMYWYRQDPGQGLRLIYYSQIVNDFQKGDIAEGYSVSREKKESFPLTVTSAQKNPTAFYLCASKGTGGRSNQPQHFGDGTRLSIL.

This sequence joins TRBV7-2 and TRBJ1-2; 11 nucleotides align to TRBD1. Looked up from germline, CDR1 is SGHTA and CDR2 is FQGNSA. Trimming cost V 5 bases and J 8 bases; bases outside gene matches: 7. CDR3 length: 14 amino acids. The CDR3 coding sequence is TGTGCCAGCAGCATCGGACAGGGGGCGCGGGGCTACACCTTC. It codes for CASSIGQGARGYTF.

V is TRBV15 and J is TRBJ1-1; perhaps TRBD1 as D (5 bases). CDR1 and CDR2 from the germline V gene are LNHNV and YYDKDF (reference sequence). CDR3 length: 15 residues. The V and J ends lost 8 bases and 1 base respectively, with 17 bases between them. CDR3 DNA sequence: TGTGCCACCGGAGGGACCCAAAGCAGGAACACTGAAGCTTTCTTT. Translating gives CATGGTQSRNTEAFF.

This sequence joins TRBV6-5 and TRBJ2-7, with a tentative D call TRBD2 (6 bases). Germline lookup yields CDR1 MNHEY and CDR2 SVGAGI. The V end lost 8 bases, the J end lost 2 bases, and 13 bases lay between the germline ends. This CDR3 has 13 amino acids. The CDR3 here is CASGGRNTYEQYF. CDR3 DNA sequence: TGTGCCAGCGGGGGGAGAAACACCTACGAGCAGTACTTC.

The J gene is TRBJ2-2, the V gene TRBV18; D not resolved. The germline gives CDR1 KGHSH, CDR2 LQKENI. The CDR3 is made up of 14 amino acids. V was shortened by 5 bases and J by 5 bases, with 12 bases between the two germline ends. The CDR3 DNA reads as TGTGCCAGCTCATTGCCACAGAGAACCGGGGAGCTGTTTTTT. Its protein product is CASSLPQRTGELFF.

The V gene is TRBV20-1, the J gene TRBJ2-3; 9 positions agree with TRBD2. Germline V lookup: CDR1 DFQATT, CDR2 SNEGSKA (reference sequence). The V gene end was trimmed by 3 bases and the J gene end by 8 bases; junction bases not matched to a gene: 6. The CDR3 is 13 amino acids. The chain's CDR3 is CSASPSGEGTQYF. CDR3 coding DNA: TGCAGTGCTAGTCCTAGCGGGGAGGGTACGCAGTATTTT.